There are many counts of the clone carrying this T cell receptor (beta chain). The CDR3 runs to 13 residues. After removal of 6 bases from V and 9 bases from J, the junction contained 3 bases not matched to a gene. CDR1 MNHNS and CDR2 SASEGT come from the germline V gene. Amplified regions were TCR beta CDR3 sequences from RNA transcripts. Using the HTBI primer set, a first-round RT-PCR was run on the TCR CDR3. One entry per CDR3 protein results from TCRdb running MiXCR on the multiplex PCR reads. Among roughly 290,000 distinct CDR3 sequences listed, around 15% were seen once. This sample is drawn from a study of T cells in Graves' hyperthyroidism and ophthalmopathy.

Source material: blood. The chain links TRBV6-1 to TRBJ1-6, with 9 positions matching TRBD1. The TCR sequence derives from a woman aged 55 to 70 with Graves' ophthalmopathy. CDR3 amino acids: CASRGQGTSPLHF. The CDR3 nucleotides are TGTGCCAGCAGGGGACAGGGAACTTCACCCCTCCACTTT.